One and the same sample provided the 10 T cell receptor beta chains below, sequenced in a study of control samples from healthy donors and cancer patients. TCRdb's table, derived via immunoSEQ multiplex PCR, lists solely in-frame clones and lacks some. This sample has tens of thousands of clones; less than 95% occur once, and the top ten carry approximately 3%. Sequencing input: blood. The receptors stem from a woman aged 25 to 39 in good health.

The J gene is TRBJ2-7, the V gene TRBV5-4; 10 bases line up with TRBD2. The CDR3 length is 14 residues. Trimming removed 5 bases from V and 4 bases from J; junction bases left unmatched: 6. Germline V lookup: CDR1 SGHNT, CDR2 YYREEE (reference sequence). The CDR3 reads CASSQERGGYEQYF. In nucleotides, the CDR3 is TGTGCCAGCAGTCAGGAGCGGGGGGGGTACGAGCAGTACTTC.

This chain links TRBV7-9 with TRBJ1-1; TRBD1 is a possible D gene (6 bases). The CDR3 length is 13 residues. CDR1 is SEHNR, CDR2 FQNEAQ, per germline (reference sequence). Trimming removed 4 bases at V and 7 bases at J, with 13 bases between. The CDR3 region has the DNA TGTGCCAGCAGCTCGTTAGAGGGGGGTGAAGCTTTCTTT. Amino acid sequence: CASSSLEGGEAFF.

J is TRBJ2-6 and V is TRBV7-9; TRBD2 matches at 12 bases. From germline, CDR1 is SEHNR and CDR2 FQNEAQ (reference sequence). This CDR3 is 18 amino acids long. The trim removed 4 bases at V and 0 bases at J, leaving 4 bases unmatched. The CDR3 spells CASSSPLAGGSGANVLTF. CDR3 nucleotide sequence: TGTGCCAGCAGCTCGCCACTAGCGGGGGGCTCTGGGGCCAACGTCCTGACTTTC.

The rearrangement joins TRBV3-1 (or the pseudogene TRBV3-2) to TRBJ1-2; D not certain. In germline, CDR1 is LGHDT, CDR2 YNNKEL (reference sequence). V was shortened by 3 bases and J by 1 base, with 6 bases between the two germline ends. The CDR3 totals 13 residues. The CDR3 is CASSHAVNYGYTF. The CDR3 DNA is TGTGCCAGCAGCCATGCGGTTAACTATGGCTACACCTTC.

CDR3 nucleotide sequence: TGTGCCAGCGGCCAAGCGGGGAGTCAGGATACGCAGTATTTT. Protein sequence: CASGQAGSQDTQYF. The V and J genes are TRBV28 and TRBJ2-3, with 7 bases that match TRBD2. V trimming: 8 bases; J trimming: 6 bases; junction bases outside the gene matches: 11. Germline CDR1 MDHEN, CDR2 SYDVKM. CDR3 size: 14 residues.

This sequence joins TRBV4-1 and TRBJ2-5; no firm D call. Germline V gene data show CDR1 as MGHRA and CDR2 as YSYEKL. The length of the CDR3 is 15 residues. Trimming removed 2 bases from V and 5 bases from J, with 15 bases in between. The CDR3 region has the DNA TGCGCCAGCAGCCAACTTAGCAATTTCGTCGAGACCCAGTACTTC. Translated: CASSQLSNFVETQYF.

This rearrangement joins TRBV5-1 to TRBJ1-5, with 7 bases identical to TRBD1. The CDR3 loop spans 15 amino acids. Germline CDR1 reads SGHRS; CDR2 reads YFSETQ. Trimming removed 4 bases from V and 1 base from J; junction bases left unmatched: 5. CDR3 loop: CASSRTGSSNQPQHF. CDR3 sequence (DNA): TGCGCCAGCAGCCGGACAGGTTCCAGCAATCAGCCCCAGCATTTT.

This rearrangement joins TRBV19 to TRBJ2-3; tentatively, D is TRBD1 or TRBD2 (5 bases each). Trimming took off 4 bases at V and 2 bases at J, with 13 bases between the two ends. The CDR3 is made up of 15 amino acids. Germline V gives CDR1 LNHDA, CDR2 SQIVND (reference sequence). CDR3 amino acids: CASSKGAGPTDTQYF. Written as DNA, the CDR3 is TGTGCCAGTAGTAAAGGGGCGGGTCCCACAGATACGCAGTATTTT.

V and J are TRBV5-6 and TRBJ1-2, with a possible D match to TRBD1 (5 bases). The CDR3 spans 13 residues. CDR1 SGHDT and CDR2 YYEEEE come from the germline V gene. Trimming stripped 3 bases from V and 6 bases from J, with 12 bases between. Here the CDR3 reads CASSSEGIHGYTF. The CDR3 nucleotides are TGTGCCAGCAGCTCAGAGGGGATCCATGGCTACACCTTC.

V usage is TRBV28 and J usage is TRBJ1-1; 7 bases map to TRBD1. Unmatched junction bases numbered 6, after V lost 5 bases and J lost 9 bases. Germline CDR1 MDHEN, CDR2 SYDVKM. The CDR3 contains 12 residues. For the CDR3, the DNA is TGTGCCAGCAGTCCACGGACAGGCCAAGCTTTCTTT. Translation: CASSPRTGQAFF.